This T cell receptor beta chain was sequenced during a study of technical replicates of blood from a handful of donors. This clone came up once. Sequencing used immunoSEQ multiplex PCR; TCRdb keeps in-frame clones, though not all of them. The profile covers some 77,000 clones, with 85% to 95% appearing a single time and under 0.5% taken by the ten largest. The ends lost 5 bases at V and 8 bases at J; junction bases unmatched: 9. CDR1 is LNHDA and CDR2 is SQIVND in the germline V gene (reference sequence). The CDR3 sequence is 14 residues long. The sample taken for sequencing was T cells isolated from PBMCs. The chain links TRBV19 to TRBJ1-2, with 9 nucleotides matching TRBD1. The source of this sequence is a human donor in good health. The CDR3 sequence: CASSPTRTGDGYTF. The CDR3 DNA reads TGTGCCAGTAGTCCGACTCGGACAGGGGACGGCTACACCTTC.